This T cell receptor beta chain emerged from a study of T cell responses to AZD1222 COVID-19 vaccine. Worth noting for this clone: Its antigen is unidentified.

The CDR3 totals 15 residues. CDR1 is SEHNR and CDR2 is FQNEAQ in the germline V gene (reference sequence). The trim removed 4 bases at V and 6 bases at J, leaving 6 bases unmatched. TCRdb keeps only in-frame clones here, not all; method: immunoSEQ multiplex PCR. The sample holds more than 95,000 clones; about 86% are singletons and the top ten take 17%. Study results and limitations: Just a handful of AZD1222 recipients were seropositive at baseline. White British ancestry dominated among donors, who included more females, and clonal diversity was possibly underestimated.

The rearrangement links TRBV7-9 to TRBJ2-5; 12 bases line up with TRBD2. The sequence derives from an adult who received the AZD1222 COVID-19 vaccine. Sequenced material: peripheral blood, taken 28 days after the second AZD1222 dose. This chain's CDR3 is CASSSSGGVTKTQYF. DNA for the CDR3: TGTGCCAGCAGCTCTAGCGGGGGGGTAACGAAGACCCAGTACTTC.